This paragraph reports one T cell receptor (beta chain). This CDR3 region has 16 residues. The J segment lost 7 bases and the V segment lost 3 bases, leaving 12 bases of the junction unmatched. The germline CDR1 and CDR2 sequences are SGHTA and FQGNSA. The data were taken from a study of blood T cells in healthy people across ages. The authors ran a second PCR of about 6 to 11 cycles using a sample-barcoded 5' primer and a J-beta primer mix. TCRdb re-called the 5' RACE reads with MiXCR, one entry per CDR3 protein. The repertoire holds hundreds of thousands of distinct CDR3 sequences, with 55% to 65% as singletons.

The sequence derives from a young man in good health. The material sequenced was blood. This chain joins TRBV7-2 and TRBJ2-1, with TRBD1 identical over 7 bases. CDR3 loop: CASSFSLGGGRNEQFF. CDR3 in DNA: TGTGCCAGCAGCTTCTCCCTAGGGGGCGGAAGGAATGAGCAGTTCTTC. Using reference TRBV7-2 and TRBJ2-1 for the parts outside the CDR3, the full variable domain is GAGVSQSPSNKVTEKGKDVELRCDPISGHTALYWYRQSLGQGLEFLIYFQGNSAPDKSGLPSDRFSAERTGGSVSTLTIQRTQQEDSAVYLCASSFSLGGGRNEQFFGPGTRLTVL.